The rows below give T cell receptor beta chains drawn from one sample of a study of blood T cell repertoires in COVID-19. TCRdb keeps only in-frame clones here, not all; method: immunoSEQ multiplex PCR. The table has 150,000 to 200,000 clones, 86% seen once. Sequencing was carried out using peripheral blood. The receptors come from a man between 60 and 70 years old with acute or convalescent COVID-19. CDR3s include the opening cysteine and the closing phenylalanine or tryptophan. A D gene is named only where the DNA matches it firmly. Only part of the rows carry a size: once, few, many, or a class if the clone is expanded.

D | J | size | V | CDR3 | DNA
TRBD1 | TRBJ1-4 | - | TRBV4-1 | CASSVWTGPNEKLFF | TGCGCCAGCAGCGTATGGACAGGGCCTAATGAAAAACTGTTTTTT
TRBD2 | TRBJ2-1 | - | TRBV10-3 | CAISVGTSGINEQFF | TGTGCCATCAGTGTGGGCACTAGCGGGATAAATGAGCAGTTCTTC
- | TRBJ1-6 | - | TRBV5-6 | CASRSSYNSPLHF | TGTGCCAGCAGGAGTTCCTATAATTCACCCCTCCACTTT
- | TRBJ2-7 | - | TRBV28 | CASSLSSRGYEQYF | TGTGCCAGCAGTTTGTCAAGCAGGGGCTACGAGCAGTACTTC
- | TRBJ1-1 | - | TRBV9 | CASSPLQATEAFF | TGTGCCAGCAGCCCCTTACAGGCGACTGAAGCTTTCTTT
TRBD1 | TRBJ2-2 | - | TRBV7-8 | CASSSSTGATGELFF | TGTGCCAGCAGCTCCTCGACAGGGGCCACCGGGGAGCTGTTTTTT
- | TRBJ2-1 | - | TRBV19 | CASRQASMEFF | TGTGCCAGTAGACAGGCTAGTATGGAGTTCTTC
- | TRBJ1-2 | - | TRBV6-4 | CASSPEDRGYGYTF | TGTGCCAGCAGCCCAGAAGATCGTGGCTATGGCTACACCTTC
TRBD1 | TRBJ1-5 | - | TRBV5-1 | CASSQTGNSNQPQHF | TGCGCCAGCAGCCAGACAGGGAACAGCAATCAGCCCCAGCATTTT
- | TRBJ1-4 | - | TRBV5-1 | CASSYERGSNEKLFF | TGCGCCAGCAGCTATGAAAGGGGTTCTAATGAAAAACTGTTTTTT
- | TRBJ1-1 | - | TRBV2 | CASSEGEYTEAFF | TGTGCCAGCAGTGAGGGAGAATACACTGAAGCTTTCTTT
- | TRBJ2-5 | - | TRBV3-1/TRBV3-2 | CASSHPWERVGETQYF | TGTGCCAGCAGCCACCCTTGGGAGCGAGTGGGGGAGACCCAGTACTTC
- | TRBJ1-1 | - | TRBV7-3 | CASSSRGGENTEAFF | TGTGCCAGCAGCTCCCGTGGAGGGGAGAACACTGAAGCTTTCTTT
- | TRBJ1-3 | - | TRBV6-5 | CASSPATRNTIYF | TGTGCCAGCAGCCCCGCCACAAGAAACACCATATATTTT
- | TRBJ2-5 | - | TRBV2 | CASRRGTVQETQYF | TGTGCCAGCAGGAGGGGGACGGTGCAAGAGACCCAGTACTTC
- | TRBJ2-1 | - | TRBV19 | CASSIGGLYNEQFF | TGTGCCAGTAGTATCGGGGGGCTGTACAATGAGCAGTTCTTC
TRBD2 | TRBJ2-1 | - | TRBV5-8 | CASSTGLADYNEQFF | TGTGCCAGCAGCACGGGACTAGCGGACTACAATGAGCAGTTCTTC
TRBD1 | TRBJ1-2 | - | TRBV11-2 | CASSSPGQGSYGYTF | TGTGCCAGCAGCTCCCCGGGACAGGGGAGCTATGGCTACACCTTC
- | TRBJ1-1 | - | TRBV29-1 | CSAHRGTGTEAFF | TGCAGCGCCCATCGCGGGACGGGCACTGAAGCTTTCTTT
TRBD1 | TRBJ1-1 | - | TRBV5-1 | CASSPGTGNTEAFF | TGCGCCAGCAGCCCCGGGACAGGGAACACTGAAGCTTTCTTT
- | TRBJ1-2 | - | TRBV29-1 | CSVVVGGDYGYTF | TGCAGCGTTGTTGTAGGGGGAGACTATGGCTACACCTTC
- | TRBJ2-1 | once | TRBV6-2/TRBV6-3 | CASSSRIEQFF | TGTGCCAGCAGTTCCCGTATTGAGCAGTTCTTC
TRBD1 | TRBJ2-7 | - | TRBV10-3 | CAITAGTGLYEQYF | TGTGCCATCACTGCCGGGACAGGGCTGTACGAGCAGTACTTC
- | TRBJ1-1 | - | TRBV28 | CASSGGTAEAFF | TGTGCCAGCAGTGGGGGCACCGCTGAAGCTTTCTTT
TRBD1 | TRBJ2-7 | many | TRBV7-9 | CASSLSGQGYEQYF | TGTGCCAGCAGCTTATCGGGACAGGGGTACGAGCAGTACTTC
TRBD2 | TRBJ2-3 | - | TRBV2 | CATRWGTSGRLSTDTQYF | TGTGCCACCCGATGGGGGACTAGCGGGAGACTAAGCACAGATACGCAGTATTTT
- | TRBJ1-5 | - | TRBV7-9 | CASSLAGSQGNQPQHF | TGTGCCAGCAGCTTAGCGGGCAGCCAGGGGAATCAGCCCCAGCATTTT
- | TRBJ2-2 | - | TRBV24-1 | CATSELRGGTGELFF | TGTGCCACCAGTGAACTTAGGGGGGGAACCGGGGAGCTGTTTTTT
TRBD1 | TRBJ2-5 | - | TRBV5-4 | CASSPGGDRGRETQYF | TGTGCCAGCAGCCCGGGGGGGGACAGGGGGCGAGAGACCCAGTACTTC
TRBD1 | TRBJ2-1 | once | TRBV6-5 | CASSSAGQGFRDEQFF | TGTGCCAGCAGTTCCGCTGGACAGGGGTTCAGGGATGAGCAGTTCTTC
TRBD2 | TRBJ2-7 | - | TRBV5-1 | CASNLGLAGGVAYEQYF | TGCGCCAGCAACCTCGGACTAGCGGGAGGAGTCGCCTACGAGCAGTACTTC
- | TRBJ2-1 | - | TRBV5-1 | CASSLGEGSYNEQFF | TGCGCCAGCAGCTTAGGTGAGGGCTCCTACAATGAGCAGTTCTTC
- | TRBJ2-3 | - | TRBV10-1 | CASSESGPTTTDTQYF | TGCGCCAGCAGTGAGTCTGGGCCGACCACCACAGATACGCAGTATTTT